This entry lists 16 T cell receptor beta chains sequenced from one sample in a study of T cell responses to AZD1222 COVID-19 vaccine. Clones were sequenced by immunoSEQ multiplex PCR, and TCRdb holds only the in-frame ones, with some missing. The listing contains around 140,000 clones. Specimen: peripheral blood. The receptors were gathered from an adult in good health.

This chain connects TRBV3-1 (or the pseudogene TRBV3-2) to TRBJ1-3; 7 bases match TRBD1. The CDR3 runs 15 residues. Per germline, CDR1 LGHDT and CDR2 YNNKEL (reference sequence). Germline trimming cut 3 bases from V and 1 base from J; bases unmatched to any gene: 3. CDR3 loop: CASSHPGGSGNTIYF. Written as DNA, the CDR3 is TGTGCCAGCAGCCACCCAGGGGGATCTGGAAACACCATATATTTT.

The chain recombines TRBV6-1 with TRBJ2-7; TRBD1 matches at 8 bases. CDR3 length: 14 amino acids. V lost 2 bases to trimming and J lost 1 base; unmatched junction nucleotides: 1. Germline assignment: CDR1 MNHNS and CDR2 SASEGT. DNA for the CDR3: TGTGCCAGCAGTGAATGGGACAGGTCCTACGAGCAGTACTTC. This gives the protein CASSEWDRSYEQYF.

The chain links TRBV5-5 to TRBJ2-7; D is unresolved. Germline V gene lookup returns CDR1 SGHKS and CDR2 YYEKEE (reference sequence). V lost 2 bases, J lost 0 bases, and 9 bases lay in between. The CDR3 covers 14 residues. For the CDR3, the DNA is TGTGCCAGCAGCTTAGTTGGCAGCTCCTACGAGCAGTACTTC. It yields the protein CASSLVGSSYEQYF. The full variable domain, completed using reference TRBV5-5 and TRBJ2-7, is DAGVTQSPTHLIKTRGQQVTLRCSPISGHKSVSWYQQVLGQGPQFIFQYYEKEERGRGNFPDRFSARQFPNYSSELNVNALLLGDSALYLCASSLVGSSYEQYFGPGTRLTVT.

This chain links TRBV5-1 with TRBJ2-5; 9 bases fit TRBD1. The ends lost 1 base at V and 5 bases at J; junction bases unmatched: 6. Germline V gene lookup returns CDR1 SGHRS and CDR2 YFSETQ. The CDR3 length is 15 residues. The chain's CDR3 is CASSLTGQGLETQYF. The CDR3 DNA sequence: TGCGCCAGCAGCTTGACCGGACAGGGGTTGGAGACCCAGTACTTC. Full variable domain (rest looked up from reference TRBV5-1 and TRBJ2-5): KAGVTQTPRYLIKTRGQQVTLSCSPISGHRSVSWYQQTPGQGLQFLFEYFSETQRNKGNFPGRFSGRQFSNSRSEMNVSTLELGDSALYLCASSLTGQGLETQYFGPGTRLLVL.

V and J are TRBV2 and TRBJ1-1; 10 bases fit TRBD1. There are 15 residues in the CDR3. Unmatched junction bases numbered 6, after V lost 4 bases and J lost 4 bases. The germline V gene encodes CDR1 SNHLY and CDR2 FYNNEI. CDR3 amino acids: CASSVSGTGVTEAFF. The CDR3 DNA reads as TGTGCCAGCAGTGTCTCCGGGACAGGGGTCACTGAAGCTTTCTTT.

This sequence joins TRBV19 and TRBJ1-1, with 9 bases identical to TRBD1. Per germline, CDR1 LNHDA and CDR2 SQIVND (reference sequence). The CDR3 has 16 amino acids. The V and J ends lost 8 bases and 0 bases, in that order; junction bases with no gene match: 10. The CDR3 spells CASGRQGGKMNTEAFF. DNA for the CDR3: TGTGCCAGTGGTAGACAGGGGGGTAAAATGAACACTGAAGCTTTCTTT.

This chain joins TRBV25-1 and TRBJ1-2; D is possibly TRBD1 (5 bases). The CDR3 runs 14 residues. Trimming took 7 bases from V and 0 from J, leaving 12 bases between them. Germline CDR1 reads MGHDK; CDR2 reads SYGVNS. The CDR3 region is CASNTGSTNYGYTF. For the CDR3, the DNA is TGTGCCAGCAACACAGGATCTACTAACTATGGCTACACCTTC.

This chain joins TRBV5-1 and TRBJ2-4; D is possibly TRBD1 or TRBD2 (5 bases each). V was trimmed by 0 bases and J by 0 bases, leaving 13 bases between them. The CDR3 consists of 17 residues. Germline CDR1 is SGHRS and CDR2 is YFSETQ. The CDR3 sequence is CASSLGSLGVAKNIQYF. CDR3 coding DNA: TGCGCCAGCAGCTTGGGTAGCCTGGGGGTAGCCAAAAACATTCAGTACTTC.

The V and J genes are TRBV11-1 and TRBJ1-2; TRBD1 matches 8 bases. This CDR3 is built from 15 residues. The germline gives CDR1 SGHAT, CDR2 FQDESV (reference sequence). The J segment lost 0 bases and the V segment lost 5 bases, leaving 5 bases of the junction unmatched. CDR3 bases: TGTGCCAGCAGCCTAGGGACAGGAGCTAACTATGGCTACACCTTC. It yields the protein CASSLGTGANYGYTF.

The chain uses TRBV12-3 or TRBV12-4 and TRBJ1-2; D not certain. CDR3 length: 13 amino acids. Deletions cut 5 bases from V and 3 bases from J, with 10 bases between. This chain's CDR3 is CASSPGPHYGYTF. The CDR3 region has the DNA TGTGCCAGCAGTCCGGGCCCCCACTATGGCTACACCTTC.

The chain joins TRBV6-5 to TRBJ1-1; no firm D call. From germline, CDR1 is MNHEY and CDR2 SVGAGI. V was cut by 6 bases and J by 7 bases, with 15 bases left in between. CDR3 length equals 13 residues. CDR3 region: CASSGLARGEAFF. In nucleotides, the CDR3 is TGTGCCAGCAGCGGGCTCGCCCGGGGTGAAGCTTTCTTT.

The gene calls are TRBV7-3 and TRBJ2-1; 8 bases fit TRBD2. Germline V lookup: CDR1 SGHTA, CDR2 FQGTGA. CDR3 length: 12 amino acids. The V segment lost 5 bases and the J segment 12 bases; nucleotides outside the gene matches: 6. The CDR3 DNA reads TGTGCCAGCAGCCGAGACGGGGGGGTGCAGTTCTTC. Amino acids: CASSRDGGVQFF.

The rearrangement links TRBV2 to TRBJ1-4; D gene ambiguous. CDR1 is SNHLY, CDR2 FYNNEI, per germline. The germline V and J ends were trimmed by 1 base and 3 bases, with 3 bases remaining between them. The CDR3 has 13 residues. The CDR3 DNA is TGTGCCAGCAGTGAAGGGCCTAATGAAAAACTGTTTTTT. Translated: CASSEGPNEKLFF. Based on the CDR3 plus reference TRBV2 and TRBJ1-4, the full variable domain is EPEVTQTPSHQVTQMGQEVILRCVPISNHLYFYWYRQILGQKVEFLVSFYNNEISEKSEIFDDQFSVERPDGSNFTLKIRSTKLEDSAMYFCASSEGPNEKLFFGSGTQLSVL.

The chain uses TRBV30 and TRBJ1-1; D might be TRBD1 (5 bases). The CDR3 runs to 13 residues. Trimming removed 2 bases at V and 1 base at J, with 8 bases between. Per the germline V gene, CDR1 is GTSNPN and CDR2 is SVGIG (reference sequence). In nucleotides, the CDR3 is TGTGCCTGGAGTCGGGGCACGAACACTGAAGCTTTCTTT. Translated: CAWSRGTNTEAFF.

CDR3 region: CASSRGMYQETQYF. DNA of the CDR3: TGTGCCAGCAGCCGCGGGATGTACCAAGAGACCCAGTACTTC. V gene TRBV3-1 (or the pseudogene TRBV3-2) combines with J gene TRBJ2-5, with a tentative D call TRBD2 (6 bases). This CDR3 contains 14 residues. The V and J ends lost 4 bases and 0 bases respectively, with 9 bases between them. The germline V gene encodes CDR1 LGHDT and CDR2 YNNKEL (reference sequence).

The chain is built from TRBV12-3 or TRBV12-4 and TRBJ2-1; no firm D call. V gave up 5 bases and J gave up 4 bases, with 9 bases separating them. This CDR3 spans 13 amino acids. As DNA, the CDR3 is TGTGCCAGCAGTAACGGACCTTACAATGAGCAGTTCTTC. Amino acids: CASSNGPYNEQFF.